A selection of T cell receptor beta chains follows, all from one sample in a study of T cells in Graves' hyperthyroidism and ophthalmopathy. TCRdb used MiXCR to reprocess the multiplex PCR reads, holding one entry per CDR3 protein. The data hold 600,000 to 750,000 distinct CDR3 sequences, with 17% observed a single time. The specimen was blood. These receptor sequences come from a man aged 50-60 years with Graves' hyperthyroidism. Each CDR3 is given with its conserved first and last residue. The order of the fields is D gene, V gene, J gene, clone size, CDR3 DNA, CDR3 protein. A D gene is named only where the DNA matches it firmly. Clone size, where shown, is once, few, many, or a class for clones that have expanded.

D: TRBD1
V: TRBV6-1
J: TRBJ2-7
size: few
DNA: TGTGCCAGCAGCGAGACAGGGGGCCTGGAGCAGTACTTC
CDR3: CASSETGGLEQYF

D: TRBD2
V: TRBV7-9
J: TRBJ2-5
size: many
DNA: TGTGCCAGCAGCTATCTAGCGGGAGGGAGAGGGGAGACCCAGTACTTC
CDR3: CASSYLAGGRGETQYF

D: NA
V: TRBV11-2
J: TRBJ2-7
size: NA
DNA: TGTGCCAGCGGCTTAGACGCTAGACGCTACGAGCAGTACTTC
CDR3: CASGLDARRYEQYF

D: NA
V: TRBV18
J: TRBJ1-1
size: many
DNA: TGTGCCAGCTCACCGACCTTAACGGGCACTGAAGCTTTCTTT
CDR3: CASSPTLTGTEAFF

D: TRBD1
V: TRBV4-1
J: TRBJ1-3
size: NA
DNA: TGCGCCAGCACCCCGGCGACAGGGGGCTTGAACACCATATATTTT
CDR3: CASTPATGGLNTIYF

D: NA
V: TRBV10-3
J: TRBJ2-7
size: many
DNA: TGTGCCATCAGTGGAGAGGACAGCTCCTACGAGCAGTACTTC
CDR3: CAISGEDSSYEQYF

D: NA
V: TRBV28
J: TRBJ1-1
size: many
DNA: TGTGCCAGCAGTTTGATCCAGGGCACTAACACTGAAGCTTTCTTT
CDR3: CASSLIQGTNTEAFF

D: TRBD1
V: TRBV5-1
J: TRBJ2-7
size: many
DNA: TGCGCCAGCAGCTTAACTACAGGGGGAGATGGCTACGAGCAGTACTTC
CDR3: CASSLTTGGDGYEQYF

D: NA
V: TRBV27
J: TRBJ1-2
size: many
DNA: TGTGCCAGCAGTCCCCTATATACAGCGCGATCTAACTATGGCTACACCTTC
CDR3: CASSPLYTARSNYGYTF

D: NA
V: TRBV4-1
J: TRBJ1-4
size: NA
DNA: TGCGCCAGCAGCCAAGAATTTACGGAGGATGAAAAACTGTTTTTT
CDR3: CASSQEFTEDEKLFF

D: NA
V: TRBV14
J: TRBJ2-7
size: many
DNA: TGTGCCAGCAGCCAAGATTGGGATCAAGGGTCCTACGAGCAGTACTTC
CDR3: CASSQDWDQGSYEQYF

D: TRBD1
V: TRBV20-1
J: TRBJ1-6
size: few
DNA: TGCAGTGCTAGTCCCGGGACAGATAATTCACCCCTCCACTTT
CDR3: CSASPGTDNSPLHF

D: NA
V: TRBV30
J: TRBJ1-5
size: NA
DNA: TGTGCCTGGGGGGGAACTCAGCCCCAGCATTTT
CDR3: CAWGGTQPQHF

D: NA
V: TRBV12-3/TRBV12-4
J: TRBJ2-3
size: many
DNA: TGTGCCAGCAGGACCAGTTTTGCGGCGGGAATCACAGATACGCAGTATTTT
CDR3: CASRTSFAAGITDTQYF

D: NA
V: TRBV5-1
J: TRBJ2-7
size: NA
DNA: TGCGCCAGCAGCCTTACCGGGACCCTTCGGTTTGGGGACGAGCAGTACTTC
CDR3: CASSLTGTLRFGDEQYF

D: NA
V: TRBV11-2
J: TRBJ2-7
size: many
DNA: TGTGCCAGCAGCTTAGCCACGCCGGTAGGGATGTACGAGCAGTACTTC
CDR3: CASSLATPVGMYEQYF

D: NA
V: TRBV5-1
J: TRBJ2-2
size: NA
DNA: TGCGCCAGCAGCTTGTTGGACCACACCGGGGAGCTGTTTTTT
CDR3: CASSLLDHTGELFF

D: TRBD2
V: TRBV11-2
J: TRBJ2-3
size: many
DNA: TGTGCCAGCAGCCCAACTAGCGGGATAAATACGCAGTATTTT
CDR3: CASSPTSGINTQYF

D: NA
V: TRBV9
J: TRBJ1-1
size: NA
DNA: TGTGCCAGCAGCGAGCGGGACCGGGGTGTGGCTTTCTTT
CDR3: CASSERDRGVAFF

D: NA
V: TRBV27
J: TRBJ1-2
size: many
DNA: TGTGCCAGCAGGGACGGAGTTGACTATGGCTACACCTTC
CDR3: CASRDGVDYGYTF

D: TRBD2
V: TRBV6-2/TRBV6-3
J: TRBJ2-2
size: NA
DNA: TGTGCCACTACAACGGCTAGCGGGAGATGGACCGGGGAGCTGTTTTTT
CDR3: CATTTASGRWTGELFF

D: TRBD1
V: TRBV5-1
J: TRBJ2-2
size: many
DNA: TGCGCCAGCGCCGGGACAGACTCGAACACCGGGGAGCTGTTTTTT
CDR3: CASAGTDSNTGELFF

D: NA
V: TRBV12-3/TRBV12-4
J: TRBJ1-1
size: few
DNA: TGTGCCAGCAGACATACAGGAAGATGGGACAAGAACACTGAAGCTTTCTTT
CDR3: CASRHTGRWDKNTEAFF

D: NA
V: TRBV20-1
J: TRBJ1-5
size: NA
DNA: TGCAGTGCTAGAGGAGCCATCCGGGCACCCAATCAGCCCCAGCATTTT
CDR3: CSARGAIRAPNQPQHF

D: TRBD2
V: TRBV11-2
J: TRBJ2-3
size: many
DNA: TGTGCCAGCAGCTTTAATAGTTTTGGACTAGCGGAAGATACGCAGTATTTT
CDR3: CASSFNSFGLAEDTQYF

D: NA
V: TRBV6-1
J: TRBJ1-1
size: few
DNA: TGTGCCAGCAGGACAGCTGGGGGCAACACTGAAGCTTTCTTT
CDR3: CASRTAGGNTEAFF

D: NA
V: TRBV6-1
J: TRBJ2-3
size: NA
DNA: TGTGCCAGCAGTGAATCGTTTAGCACAGATACGCAGTATTTT
CDR3: CASSESFSTDTQYF

D: NA
V: TRBV5-1
J: TRBJ2-2
size: many
DNA: TGCGCCAGCAGATTCGCCCTAGCCAGCGGGGAGCTGTTTTTT
CDR3: CASRFALASGELFF

D: TRBD2
V: TRBV27
J: TRBJ2-1
size: many
DNA: TGTGCCAGCAGTTTCGTGGCGGGAGCCCCCAATGAGCAGTTCTTC
CDR3: CASSFVAGAPNEQFF

D: NA
V: TRBV27
J: TRBJ2-3
size: many
DNA: TGTGCCAGCAGTTTATCTTCTGCGGACCACTTCACAGATACGCAGTATTTT
CDR3: CASSLSSADHFTDTQYF

D: NA
V: TRBV12-3/TRBV12-4
J: TRBJ2-1
size: NA
DNA: TGTGCCAGCAGTTTAGCGGGGGTAGCGGACAATGAGCAGTTCTTC
CDR3: CASSLAGVADNEQFF

D: TRBD1
V: TRBV9
J: TRBJ2-7
size: NA
DNA: TGTGCCAGCAGCGTATCCGGGACAGGGGGCTACGAGCAGTACTTC
CDR3: CASSVSGTGGYEQYF

D: NA
V: TRBV2
J: TRBJ2-7
size: many
DNA: TGTGCCAGCAAGAGCGACTCCTACGAGCAGTACTTC
CDR3: CASKSDSYEQYF

D: NA
V: TRBV27
J: TRBJ2-5
size: few
DNA: TGTGCCACCCCACAAGAGACCCAGTACTTC
CDR3: CATPQETQYF

D: TRBD2
V: TRBV6-2/TRBV6-3
J: TRBJ2-4
size: NA
DNA: TGTGCCAGCACTAGCGGGAGGGGACTAGCCAAAAACATTCAGTACTTC
CDR3: CASTSGRGLAKNIQYF

D: NA
V: TRBV3-1
J: TRBJ1-1
size: many
DNA: TGTGCCAGCAGCCAGTTCACACCGGTCACTGAAGCTTTCTTT
CDR3: CASSQFTPVTEAFF

D: NA
V: TRBV20-1
J: TRBJ2-3
size: many
DNA: TGCAGTGCTGCGTCTGACGCCGATACGCAGTATTTT
CDR3: CSAASDADTQYF

D: NA
V: TRBV6-1
J: TRBJ2-1
size: NA
DNA: TGTGCCAGCGAAAAGATGGGTACAGGGTCGGATGAGCAGTTCTTC
CDR3: CASEKMGTGSDEQFF

D: NA
V: TRBV4-2
J: TRBJ1-1
size: many
DNA: TGTGCCAGCAGCCAAGGCAGACAGCACGAAGCTTTCTTT
CDR3: CASSQGRQHEAFF

D: TRBD1
V: TRBV29-1
J: TRBJ1-4
size: few
DNA: TGCAGCGCGACAGGGAGTTATTCTAATGAAAAACTGTTTTTT
CDR3: CSATGSYSNEKLFF

D: TRBD1
V: TRBV6-2/TRBV6-3
J: TRBJ1-2
size: NA
DNA: TGTGCCAGCAGCCAGGGTGGGACAGCGTCTAACTATGGCTACACCTTC
CDR3: CASSQGGTASNYGYTF

D: NA
V: TRBV6-1
J: TRBJ1-1
size: NA
DNA: TGTGCCAGCACTCAGATAAGGGGGGCTGAAGCTTTCTTT
CDR3: CASTQIRGAEAFF